The 14 T cell receptor beta chains given below trace back to one sample, sequenced in a study of T cells after yellow fever vaccination. MiXCR was run by TCRdb on the 5' RACE reads, yielding one entry per CDR3 protein. Among fewer than 650,000 distinct CDR3 sequences listed, roughly 22% were seen once. Specimen: PBMCs, collected roughly 20 days after the first yellow fever vaccination. These receptors originate from a man between 18 and 35 years old who received the YFV17D yellow fever vaccine.

The chain combines TRBV30 with TRBJ2-1, with TRBD2 matching 9 bases. J lost 16 bases, V lost 5 bases, and 24 bases had no gene match. Germline V gives CDR1 GTSNPN, CDR2 SVGIG (reference sequence). CDR3 length equals 16 residues. The CDR3, as DNA: TGTGCCTGGGAGGACCGATACTCGGTCGCGGGGGGGCCGGGATTCTTC. This sequence encodes CAWEDRYSVAGGPGFF.

The chain employs TRBV6-2 or TRBV6-3 and TRBJ2-7; unclear D gene. V lost 2 bases to trimming and J lost 5 bases, with 7 bases between them. From germline, CDR1 is MNHEY and CDR2 SVGEGT. This CDR3 comprises 12 residues. DNA of the CDR3: TGTGCCAGCAGTTACGTTACCGACGAGCAGTACTTC. This sequence encodes CASSYVTDEQYF.

The genes are TRBV4-2 and TRBJ2-1; tentative D call: TRBD2 (6 bases). V was clipped by 4 bases and J by 0 bases, with 13 bases between them. Germline V gene lookup returns CDR1 LGHNA and CDR2 YNFKEQ. The CDR3 spans 16 residues. CDR3 bases: TGTGCCAGCAGCCGCAGCGGGCTAAACTCCTACAATGAGCAGTTCTTC. This gives the protein CASSRSGLNSYNEQFF.

This clonotype was counted a few times. The V gene is TRBV19, the J gene TRBJ2-7; a weak D match, TRBD1 (6 bases). Between the trimmed V and J ends, which lost 4 bases and 2 bases, there was a span of 9 bases. CDR1 LNHDA and CDR2 SQIVND come from the germline V gene (reference sequence). The CDR3 totals 13 residues. The CDR3 reads CASSTTGTYEQYF. The CDR3 DNA sequence: TGTGCCAGTAGTACTACAGGGACCTACGAGCAGTACTTC. The full variable domain, its missing parts supplied by reference TRBV19 and TRBJ2-7, is DGGITQSPKYLFRKEGQNVTLSCEQNLNHDAMYWYRQDPGQGLRLIYYSQIVNDFQKGDIAEGYSVSREKKESFPLTVTSAQKNPTAFYLCASSTTGTYEQYFGPGTRLTVT.

The V call is TRBV9, the J call TRBJ2-1; D not certain. Germline CDR1 and CDR2: SGDLS and YYNGEE. The CDR3 is made up of 15 amino acids. V was shortened by 0 bases and J by 9 bases, with 16 bases between the two germline ends. CDR3 nucleotides: TGTGCCAGCAGCGTAGGTGTTGGCGGTTTAGGTGAGCAGTTCTTC. It encodes CASSVGVGGLGEQFF.

This clonotype was seen a few times. The chain employs TRBV10-3 and TRBJ2-1, with D possibly matching TRBD2 (6 bases). The CDR3 spans 13 residues. Germline V gene sequence: CDR1 ENHRY, CDR2 SYGVKD. V was cut by 11 bases and J by 7 bases, with 18 bases left in between. CDR3 coding DNA: TGTGCCTCTGATATGGGGGGTCTGAATGAGCAGTTCTTC. Translated: CASDMGGLNEQFF.

The V gene is TRBV7-2, the J gene TRBJ1-2, with 8 positions matching TRBD1. With 1 base clipped from V and 3 bases from J, the junction kept 7 bases outside the gene matches. The CDR3 has 16 residues. From germline, CDR1 is SGHTA and CDR2 FQGNSA. The CDR3 here is CASSLGQGFRYYGYTF. CDR3 bases: TGTGCCAGCAGCTTAGGACAGGGGTTTAGGTACTATGGCTACACCTTC.

The chain has TRBV12-3 or TRBV12-4 and TRBJ1-5; 8 nucleotides align to TRBD1. J was trimmed by 1 base and V by 6 bases; bases with no gene match: 5. The CDR3 spans 15 residues. In DNA form, the CDR3 reads TGTGCCAGCAGACCTCGGACAGGGAGCAATCAGCCCCAGCATTTT. This encodes CASRPRTGSNQPQHF.

The gene calls are TRBV5-1 and TRBJ2-5; possible D gene TRBD1, 5 bases. The CDR3 loop spans 15 amino acids. Germline CDR1 reads SGHRS; CDR2 reads YFSETQ. V lost 2 bases and J 4 bases, leaving 15 bases between the germline ends. In DNA, the CDR3 is TGCGCCAGCAGCTTTGGCAGGGTAGTTTCAGAGACCCAGTACTTC. Residues: CASSFGRVVSETQYF.

The chain couples TRBV20-1 to TRBJ2-7; 10 bases agree with TRBD1. Looked up from germline, CDR1 is DFQATT and CDR2 is SNEGSKA (reference sequence). This CDR3 is 14 amino acids long. V lost 3 bases, J lost 7 bases, and 9 bases stayed unmatched. For the CDR3, the DNA is TGCAGTGCTAGGTGGACAGGGGGGGTTGGGGAGCAGTACTTC. It yields the protein CSARWTGGVGEQYF.

V usage is TRBV9 and J usage is TRBJ2-7; 9 bases agree with TRBD2. The CDR3 consists of 16 residues. The V and J ends lost 3 bases and 5 bases, in that order; junction bases with no gene match: 12. The germline gives CDR1 SGDLS, CDR2 YYNGEE. CDR3: CASSALTGTSFHEQYF. Written as DNA, the CDR3 is TGTGCCAGCAGCGCCCTTACCGGGACTAGCTTCCACGAGCAGTACTTC.

This chain joins TRBV7-2 and TRBJ2-1; D gene uncertain. Germline CDR1 and CDR2: SGHTA and FQGNSA. V was cut by 1 base and J by 2 bases, with 9 bases left in between. The CDR3 has 15 amino acids. CDR3 sequence reads: CASSLVEKPYNEQFF. The CDR3 nucleotides are TGTGCCAGCAGCTTAGTAGAAAAACCCTACAATGAGCAGTTCTTC. Drawing the rest from reference TRBV7-2 and TRBJ2-1, the complete variable domain is GAGVSQSPSNKVTEKGKDVELRCDPISGHTALYWYRQSLGQGLEFLIYFQGNSAPDKSGLPSDRFSAERTGGSVSTLTIQRTQQEDSAVYLCASSLVEKPYNEQFFGPGTRLTVL.

The gene calls are TRBV12-3 or TRBV12-4 and TRBJ2-1; 10 positions match TRBD2. Trimming removed 5 bases from V and 7 bases from J; junction bases left unmatched: 8. The CDR3 contains 15 residues. CDR3 sequence reads: CASSERGGQVNEQFF. CDR3 in DNA: TGTGCCAGCAGTGAGCGGGGGGGGCAGGTGAATGAGCAGTTCTTC.

This clonotype has only a few counts. This chain links TRBV20-1 with TRBJ1-1; D is perhaps TRBD1 (5 bases). V was pared by 6 bases and J by 3 bases, with 11 bases between. CDR3 length: 12 amino acids. CDR1 is DFQATT, CDR2 SNEGSKA, per germline (reference sequence). The CDR3 region is CSATGTYTEAFF. The DNA of the CDR3 is TGCAGTGCAACGGGGACGTACACTGAAGCTTTCTTT.